This TCR beta chain was identified during a study of read filtering for tumor transcriptome and immune sequencing. This library used roughly 400 ng RNA and molecular barcoded adaptors spanning alpha/delta and beta/gamma chains. TCRdb re-derived calls from the reads in MiXCR, one entry per CDR3 protein. Here the sample spans tens of thousands of distinct CDR3 sequences, around 19% being singletons. The CDR3 runs to 15 residues. Germline V gene lookup returns CDR1 DFQATT and CDR2 SNEGSKA (reference sequence). V was shortened by 3 bases and J by 4 bases, with 17 bases between the two germline ends. The table lists this clonotype with many counts.

The J gene is TRBJ2-3, the V gene TRBV20-1, with TRBD2 as a possible D gene (6 bases). Sequenced: a population of CD138-negative cells sorted from bone marrow. The sequence derives from a donor aged 40 or over with multiple myeloma. The CDR3 protein is CSARALLAVSDTQYF. CDR3 in DNA: TGCAGTGCTAGGGCATTGTTAGCGGTTTCAGATACGCAGTATTTT.